These 11 T cell receptor beta chains share one sample of origin, sequenced in a study of blood T cell repertoires in COVID-19. The table came from immunoSEQ multiplex PCR; TCRdb's copy has only in-frame clones and leaves some out. The sample lists fewer than 250,000 clones; about 88% were seen once. Material for sequencing was peripheral blood. The source of these receptors is a woman in her thirties or forties who had recovered from COVID-19.

This chain connects TRBV30 to TRBJ2-1; maybe TRBD2 (5 bases). Germline CDR1 is GTSNPN and CDR2 is SVGIG (reference sequence). This CDR3 is 12 amino acids long. Trimming took 2 bases from V and 6 from J, leaving 8 bases between them. The CDR3 here is CAWSRLANEQFF. CDR3 bases: TGTGCCTGGAGTCGGCTAGCCAATGAGCAGTTCTTC. The whole variable domain, remainder taken from reference TRBV30 and TRBJ2-1, is SQTIHQWPATLVQPVGSPLSLECTVEGTSNPNLYWYRQAAGRGLQLLFYSVGIGQISSEVPQNLSASRPQDRQFILSSKKLLLSDSGFYLCAWSRLANEQFFGPGTRLTVL.

The chain has TRBV27 and TRBJ2-1; 10 positions agree with TRBD2. Unmatched junction bases numbered 8, after V lost 3 bases and J lost 9 bases. Germline CDR1 reads MNHEY; CDR2 reads SMNVEV (reference sequence). CDR3 size: 15 residues. The chain's CDR3 is CASSFRASGRSEQFF. As DNA, the CDR3 is TGTGCCAGCAGTTTTAGGGCTAGCGGGAGAAGTGAGCAGTTCTTC.

The rearrangement links TRBV4-3 to TRBJ2-7; TRBD2 matches 8 bases. This CDR3 has 16 residues. J gave up 5 bases and V 2 bases, and 11 bases lay outside the gene matches. The germline V gene encodes CDR1 LGHNA and CDR2 YSLEER. The CDR3 DNA reads TGCGCCAGCAGCCAATACTTTGGGACTAGTTCCGACGAGCAGTACTTC. Residues: CASSQYFGTSSDEQYF.

The V and J genes are TRBV19 and TRBJ1-2; D might be TRBD1 (6 bases). In germline, CDR1 is LNHDA, CDR2 SQIVND (reference sequence). CDR3 length: 15 residues. V was trimmed by 11 bases and J by 5 bases, leaving 24 bases between them. The CDR3 sequence is CAATGVGMGVYGYTF. In DNA form, the CDR3 reads TGTGCCGCGACAGGAGTGGGGATGGGTGTTTATGGCTACACCTTC.

The chain combines TRBV7-2 with TRBJ2-5; tentatively, D is TRBD2 (5 bases). There are 14 residues in the CDR3. V was cut by 5 bases and J by 9 bases, with 19 bases left in between. The V gene's germline CDR1 is SGHTA and CDR2 FQGNSA. The CDR3 DNA reads TGTGCCAGCAGCAAAAGAGCGGCCCAGGCGGCCCAGTACTTC. Encoded protein: CASSKRAAQAAQYF.

The CDR3 reads CASSYGREFPGNEQFF. CDR3 DNA: TGTGCCAGCAGTTACGGGCGGGAGTTCCCCGGCAATGAGCAGTTCTTC. The V and J genes are TRBV6-5 and TRBJ2-1, with 7 positions matching TRBD2. Unmatched junction bases numbered 10, after V lost 2 bases and J lost 6 bases. Per the germline V gene, CDR1 is MNHEY and CDR2 is SVGAGI. This CDR3 contains 16 residues.

V usage is TRBV28 and J usage is TRBJ2-2, with D possibly TRBD2 on 5 matching bases. CDR1 and CDR2 from the germline V gene are MDHEN and SYDVKM. The CDR3 sequence is 14 residues long. V was cut by 5 bases and J by 1 base, with 8 bases left in between. CDR3 residues: CASSGSENTGELFF. CDR3 coding DNA: TGTGCCAGCAGTGGGAGCGAGAACACCGGGGAGCTGTTTTTT. Looking up the rest from reference TRBV28 and TRBJ2-2 gives the full variable domain: DVKVTQSSRYLVKRTGEKVFLECVQDMDHENMFWYRQDPGLGLRLIYFSYDVKMKEKGDIPEGYSVSREKKERFSLILESASTNQTSMYLCASSGSENTGELFFGEGSRLTVL.

The table lists this clone with a count of one. The chain recombines TRBV19 with TRBJ1-6; 7 nucleotides match TRBD1. This CDR3 has 16 residues. The trim removed 6 bases at V and 7 bases at J, leaving 12 bases unmatched. In germline, CDR1 is LNHDA, CDR2 SQIVND (reference sequence). The CDR3 DNA reads TGTGCCAGTAGCCGCCCCCAGGGACAGAGCAATTCACCCCTCCACTTT. Translating gives CASSRPQGQSNSPLHF.

This chain connects TRBV28 to TRBJ1-2; 10 bases are a match to TRBD1. The length of the CDR3 is 16 residues. Germline trimming cut 4 bases from V and 9 bases from J; bases unmatched to any gene: 14. Per germline, CDR1 MDHEN and CDR2 SYDVKM. The CDR3 protein is CASSSMMAGQGFRYTF. The CDR3 DNA follows: TGTGCCAGCAGTTCTATGATGGCGGGACAGGGGTTTCGCTACACCTTC.

The chain combines TRBV5-1 with TRBJ1-4, with a weak D call TRBD1 (6 bases). V was pared by 0 bases and J by 6 bases, with 18 bases between. Germline CDR1 is SGHRS and CDR2 is YFSETQ. CDR3 length: 17 amino acids. This CDR3 reads CASSLVPDSGFYEKLFF. DNA of the CDR3: TGCGCCAGCAGCTTGGTACCGGACAGCGGTTTTTATGAAAAACTGTTTTTT.

V is TRBV9 and J is TRBJ2-7, with 11 bases lining up with TRBD2. J lost 2 bases, V lost 0 bases, and 10 bases had no gene match. The CDR3 is 18 residues long. CDR1 is SGDLS and CDR2 is YYNGEE in the germline V gene. CDR3 in DNA: TGTGCCAGCAGCGTAGCTGTTTCGACTAGCGGGACCCCCTACGAGCAGTACTTC. This encodes CASSVAVSTSGTPYEQYF.